This TCR beta chain is from a study of blood T cell repertoires in COVID-19. Whole-study context: The study drew acute and convalescent COVID-19 samples from the United States, Italy and Spain.

Authors' processing steps: It was from reference gene primer amplification that nucleated cell counts were estimated. The repertoire was sequenced with immunoSEQ multiplex PCR; TCRdb's copy has only in-frame clones and lacks some. V and J calls and clone size come straight from that table; D and trimming were deduced from the DNA. The sample lists around 160,000 clones; about 86% were seen once. Looked up from germline, CDR1 is SNHLY and CDR2 is FYNNEI. The CDR3 has 16 amino acids. Trimming took off 1 base at V and 2 bases at J, with 15 bases between the two ends. The chain joins TRBV2 to TRBJ2-7; D possibly corresponds to TRBD1 (6 bases). The source material was peripheral blood. The TCR comes from a man aged 55 to 70 with acute or convalescent COVID-19. CDR3 protein: CASSEGRAGDAYEQYF. DNA for the CDR3: TGTGCCAGCAGTGAAGGTCGGGCAGGGGACGCCTACGAGCAGTACTTC.